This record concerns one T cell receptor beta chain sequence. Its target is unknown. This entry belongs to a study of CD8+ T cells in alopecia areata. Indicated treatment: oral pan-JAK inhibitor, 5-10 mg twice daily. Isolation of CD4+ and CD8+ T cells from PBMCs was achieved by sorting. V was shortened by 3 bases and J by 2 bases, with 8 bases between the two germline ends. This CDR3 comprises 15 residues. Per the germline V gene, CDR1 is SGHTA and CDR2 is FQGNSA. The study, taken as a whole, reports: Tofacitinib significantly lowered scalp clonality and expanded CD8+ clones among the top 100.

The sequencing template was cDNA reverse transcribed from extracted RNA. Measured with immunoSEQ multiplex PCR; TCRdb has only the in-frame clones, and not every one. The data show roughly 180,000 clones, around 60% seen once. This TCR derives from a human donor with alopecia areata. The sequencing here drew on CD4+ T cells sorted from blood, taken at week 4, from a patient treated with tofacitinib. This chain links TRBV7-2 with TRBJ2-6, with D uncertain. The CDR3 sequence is CASSFLVAGANVLTF. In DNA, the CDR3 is TGTGCCAGCAGCTTCTTAGTTGCTGGGGCCAACGTCCTGACTTTC.